Only a few counts were recorded for the clone carrying this T cell receptor (beta chain). Its antigen is unidentified. In germline, CDR1 is SGHVS, CDR2 FQNEAQ. The CDR3 is 13 residues long. The V segment lost 6 bases and the J segment 7 bases; nucleotides outside the gene matches: 7. The data were taken from a study of T cell repertoires in cytomegalovirus infection. Overall study context: Through public TCR beta signatures, both CMV infection and matching HLA type were indicated.

TCRdb passed the reads through MiXCR, listing each CDR3 protein once. The sample holds some 920,000 distinct CDR3 sequences, approximately 30% seen once. The gene calls are TRBV7-8 and TRBJ2-7; 9 bases align to TRBD1. Sequenced here: cultured CD8+ T cells from PBMCs, sampled from culture after CMV antigen stimulation. The sequence came from a human donor in good health (CMV status not recorded). Some clones in this sample may be carry-over from other donors' samples. CDR3 amino acids: CASSIQGAREQYV. CDR3 nucleotide sequence: TGTGCCAGCAGTATACAGGGGGCGCGAGAGCAGTACGTC.